The present entry profiles one T cell receptor beta chain with its context. What it recognizes is unknown. These data come from a study of CD8 T cells in Susac syndrome. CDR1 is MNHNS and CDR2 is SASEGT in the germline V gene. The CDR3 length is 16 residues. V lost 3 bases and J lost 0; bases outside the gene matches: 6. RNA, at about 0.45 to 1 ug, was reverse transcribed with random hexamers. immunoSEQ multiplex PCR amplified TCR beta CDR3 across 54 Vbeta, 13 Jbeta. TCRdb itself ran the immunoSEQ multiplex PCR reads through MiXCR, one entry per CDR3 protein. The top ten hold 0.41% of the sample, which has some 47,000 distinct CDR3 sequences, approximately 92% seen once. Purification of the CD8+ and CD4+ T cells relied on negative isolation, and TEMRA cells underwent FACS enrichment. Study findings and constraints: Regarding the TCR sequencing and HLA analysis, the study admitted that a relatively small number of individuals were involved.

The sequenced material came from CD8+ T cells from PBMCs. This receptor was identified in a human donor in good health. The genes are TRBV6-1 and TRBJ1-2; the match to TRBD1 covers 8 bases. The CDR3 loop reads CASSEDYRGSNYGYTF. CDR3 bases: TGTGCCAGCAGTGAGGACTACAGGGGGTCTAACTATGGCTACACCTTC.